The present TCR beta chain was sequenced within a study of blood T cell repertoires in COVID-19. Turning to the study itself: Sites in the United States, Italy and Spain provided acute and convalescent COVID-19 samples. Sample material is recorded as cDNA or gDNA derived from T cells, B-cell-depleted T cells, or PBMCs.

Authors' processing steps: Amplification of reference gene primers provided the estimated nucleated cell counts. Measured with immunoSEQ multiplex PCR; TCRdb has only the in-frame clones, and not every one. For V, J and clone size, that table is used; D and trimming come from the DNA. The profile covers around 84,000 clones, with around 84% appearing a single time and roughly 8% taken by the ten largest. This clone turned up a few times. Germline CDR1 is MDHEN and CDR2 is SYDVKM. The CDR3 loop spans 14 amino acids. J was trimmed by 4 bases and V by 5 bases; bases with no gene match: 5. This TCR was recovered from a man at least 80 years old with active or convalescent COVID-19. Sequencing was carried out using peripheral blood. V gene TRBV28 combines with J gene TRBJ1-2, with TRBD1 matching over 9 bases. The CDR3 DNA reads TGTGCCAGCAGTACACAGGGGGCCGGCTATGGCTACACCTTC. This gives the protein CASSTQGAGYGYTF.